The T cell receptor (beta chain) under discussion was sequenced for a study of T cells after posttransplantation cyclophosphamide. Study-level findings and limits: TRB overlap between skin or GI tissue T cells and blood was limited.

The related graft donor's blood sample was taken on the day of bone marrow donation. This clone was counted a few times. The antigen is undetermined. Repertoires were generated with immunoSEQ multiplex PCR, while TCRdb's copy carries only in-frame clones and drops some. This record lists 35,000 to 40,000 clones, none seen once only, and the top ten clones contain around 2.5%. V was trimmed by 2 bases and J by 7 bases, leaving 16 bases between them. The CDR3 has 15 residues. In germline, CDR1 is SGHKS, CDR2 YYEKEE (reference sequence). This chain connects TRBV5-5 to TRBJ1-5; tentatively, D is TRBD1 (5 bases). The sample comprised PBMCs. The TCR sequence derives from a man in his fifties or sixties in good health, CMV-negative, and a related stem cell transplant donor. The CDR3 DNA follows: TGTGCCAGCAGCTTATCGACAGAAGTAAGCCAGCCCCAGCATTTT. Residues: CASSLSTEVSQPQHF.